This entry features one TCR beta chain sequence. A much larger clone differs by one base, so this may be a read error. Because it lacks the conserved phenylalanine or tryptophan at the end, this CDR3 is likely a read error. The authors made TCR beta cDNA from about 500 ng total RNA with a constant-region primer. Three nested multiplex PCR rounds, a slightly modified ARM-PCR, produced the libraries for TCR beta. PCR rounds one and two used TRBV1-TRBV30 forward primers with a C-beta reverse primer for 9 to 10 cycles each. TCRdb reprocessed the multiplex PCR reads via MiXCR and lists one record per CDR3 protein. The sample holds nearly 200,000 distinct CDR3 sequences, roughly two thirds seen once. V was trimmed by 2 bases and J by 1 base, leaving 11 bases between them. CDR3 size: 15 residues. The germline V gene encodes CDR1 MNHEY and CDR2 SVGEGT. The data originate from a study of tumor-infiltrating lymphocytes in primary liver carcinoma.

Researchers drew blood RNA from unsorted whole blood and extracted germline DNA as well. This chain links TRBV6-2 or TRBV6-3 with TRBJ1-1; the D gene is possibly TRBD1 (6 bases). The sample comprised peripheral blood. This receptor was obtained from a woman in her fifties or sixties with primary liver carcinoma and hepatitis B virus infection. CDR3 amino acids: CASSYGTLRNTEAFL. DNA for the CDR3: TGTGCCAGCAGTTACGGGACACTAAGGAACACTGAAGCTTTCCTT.